One and the same sample provided the 3 T cell receptor beta chains below, sequenced in a study of Graves' ophthalmopathy and Graves' hyperthyroidism. The authors amplified TCR beta CDR3 regions from RNA transcripts. An initial RT-PCR round employing HTBI primers preceded a second-round multiplex PCR. TCRdb used MiXCR to reprocess the multiplex PCR reads, holding one entry per CDR3 protein. The data contain approximately 410,000 distinct CDR3 sequences, 15% of them seen just once; the ten biggest clones take up approximately 7%. Sequenced material: peripheral blood. The receptors were sampled from a woman younger than 35 with stable Graves' hyperthyroidism.

This clonotype was counted ten times or more. This sequence joins TRBV28 and TRBJ1-2, with 8 bases fitting TRBD1. V shed 6 bases and J 1 base; nucleotides not matched to a gene: 16. Germline values: CDR1 MDHEN, CDR2 SYDVKM. This CDR3 is built from 18 residues. The CDR3 nucleotides are TGTGCCAGCAGGACTCCCCTGGGGGGGACAGGAAATAACTATGGCTACACCTTC. As protein: CASRTPLGGTGNNYGYTF.

This clonotype was recorded many times. The V gene is TRBV7-9, the J gene TRBJ2-7; perhaps TRBD2 as D (6 bases). Trimming removed 4 bases from V and 0 bases from J, with 13 bases in between. CDR3 length equals 15 residues. Germline loops: CDR1 SEHNR, CDR2 FQNEAQ (reference sequence). DNA of the CDR3: TGTGCCAGCAGCTGGGACTTACAAGCCTCCTACGAGCAGTACTTC. As protein: CASSWDLQASYEQYF.

V and J are TRBV10-3 and TRBJ2-7, with TRBD2 matching 8 bases. The CDR3 contains 15 residues. The germline V gene has CDR1 ENHRY and CDR2 SYGVKD. J lost 2 bases, V lost 2 bases, and 5 bases had no gene match. The CDR3 spells CAISEAGRGAYEQYF. In nucleotides, the CDR3 is TGTGCCATCAGTGAGGCTGGGCGGGGGGCCTACGAGCAGTACTTC.